Listed below are T cell receptor beta chains from one sample, sequenced in a study of tumor-infiltrating lymphocytes in primary liver carcinoma. TCRdb fed the multiplex PCR reads into MiXCR, producing one record per CDR3 protein. The sample holds 45,000 to 55,000 distinct CDR3 sequences, around 79% seen once. Sequencing used liver tumor tissue from sampling region 2. The receptors stem from a man aged 35-49 years with primary liver carcinoma and hepatitis B virus infection. Both conserved end residues are part of each CDR3. The D gene is left open where the match is weak. Clone size, where shown, is once, few, many, or a class for clones that have expanded.

abundance: -; j_gene: TRBJ2-3; d_gene: -; v_gene: TRBV6-1; CDR3aa: CASRQLAGLTTDMQYF; CDR3nt: TGTGCCAGCAGACAATTAGCAGGTTTAACCACAGATATGCAGTATTTT
abundance: -; j_gene: TRBJ2-1; d_gene: -; v_gene: TRBV12-3/TRBV12-4; CDR3aa: CTNSPRGAGEGSYNEQFF; CDR3nt: TGTACCAACAGTCCTAGGGGGGCGGGAGAAGGCTCCTACAATGAGCAGTTCTTC
abundance: -; j_gene: TRBJ2-7; d_gene: TRBD1; v_gene: TRBV4-1; CDR3aa: CASSQAGTGRNEQYF; CDR3nt: TGCGCCAGCAGCCAAGCAGGGACAGGGCGAAACGAGCAGTACTTC
abundance: -; j_gene: TRBJ2-1; d_gene: -; v_gene: TRBV7-9; CDR3aa: CASSRGDFRHSEQFF; CDR3nt: TGTGCCAGCAGCCGTGGGGACTTCCGCCATAGTGAGCAGTTCTTC
abundance: -; j_gene: TRBJ2-1; d_gene: -; v_gene: TRBV11-2; CDR3aa: CASSSDAGFYKEQLF; CDR3nt: TGTGCCAGCAGCTCAGATGCGGGGTTCTACAAAGAGCAGCTCTTC
abundance: many; j_gene: TRBJ2-3; d_gene: -; v_gene: TRBV18; CDR3aa: CASSPTEVHFTQYF; CDR3nt: TGTGCCAGCTCACCTACGGAGGTTCACTTTACGCAGTATTTT
abundance: -; j_gene: TRBJ2-1; d_gene: TRBD2; v_gene: TRBV11-1; CDR3aa: CASRLGLAGEVDSEQFF; CDR3nt: TGTGCCAGCCGCCTGGGACTCGCGGGAGAAGTTGACAGTGAGCAGTTCTTC
abundance: once; j_gene: TRBJ2-3; d_gene: -; v_gene: TRBV6-5; CDR3aa: CASSYLYSSRTDTLYF; CDR3nt: TGTGCCAGCAGTTACCTCTACAGCAGCCGCACAGATACGCTGTATTTT
abundance: many; j_gene: TRBJ2-1; d_gene: -; v_gene: TRBV7-8; CDR3aa: CASSLDRLYNEQFF; CDR3nt: TGTGCCAGCAGCTTAGACAGACTCTACAATGAGCAGTTCTTC
abundance: many; j_gene: TRBJ1-6; d_gene: TRBD1; v_gene: TRBV5-8; CDR3aa: CASSRTGGNNSPLHF; CDR3nt: TGTGCCAGCAGTCGTACAGGGGGGAATAATTCACCCCTCCACTTT
abundance: -; j_gene: TRBJ2-1; d_gene: -; v_gene: TRBV6-6; CDR3aa: CASSQVGEQSF; CDR3nt: TGTGCCAGTAGTCAGGTTGGGGAGCAGTCCTTC
abundance: -; j_gene: TRBJ2-3; d_gene: TRBD2; v_gene: TRBV11-2; CDR3aa: CTSSLEGLAWTDMQYF; CDR3nt: TGTACCAGCAGCTTAGAGGGACTAGCGTGGACAGATATGCAATATTTT
abundance: -; j_gene: TRBJ1-5; d_gene: TRBD1; v_gene: TRBV2; CDR3aa: CVSSGESVTGGYQPQHF; CDR3nt: TGTGTCAGCAGTGGGGAATCTGTAACAGGGGGCTATCAGCCCCAGCATTTT
abundance: many; j_gene: TRBJ1-2; d_gene: -; v_gene: TRBV21-1; CDR3aa: CASSIFRGTDVITYVGYTF; CDR3nt: TGTGCCAGCAGCATATTTCGGGGGACAGACGTAATTACCTATGTCGGCTACACCTTC
abundance: -; j_gene: TRBJ1-2; d_gene: -; v_gene: TRBV7-9; CDR3aa: CASTLGQGYDYTF; CDR3nt: TGTGCCAGCACCTTAGGGCAGGGATATGACTACACCTTC
abundance: -; j_gene: TRBJ2-7; d_gene: TRBD1; v_gene: TRBV6-1; CDR3aa: CATRRQGDCEQYF; CDR3nt: TGTGCCACCAGAAGACAGGGGGATTGCGAGCAGTACTTC
abundance: few; j_gene: TRBJ2-7; d_gene: -; v_gene: TRBV4-2; CDR3aa: CASSPNTYEQYF; CDR3nt: TGTGCCAGCAGCCCGAACACCTACGAGCAGTATTTC
abundance: -; j_gene: TRBJ2-7; d_gene: TRBD1; v_gene: TRBV29-1; CDR3aa: CSVMTGGCPYEQYF; CDR3nt: TGCAGCGTTATGACAGGGGGCTGCCCCTACGAACAGTACTTC
abundance: -; j_gene: TRBJ2-1; d_gene: TRBD2; v_gene: TRBV11-2; CDR3aa: CTSSRPSGRIYEQFF; CDR3nt: TGTACCAGCTCGCGCCCCAGCGGGAGGATCTATGAGCAGTTCTTC
abundance: -; j_gene: TRBJ1-1; d_gene: -; v_gene: TRBV28; CDR3aa: CASSYRGSGGTEVFF; CDR3nt: TGTGCCAGCAGTTACCGTGGCAGTGGGGGCACTGAAGTCTTCTTT
abundance: -; j_gene: TRBJ2-7; d_gene: TRBD1; v_gene: TRBV29-1; CDR3aa: CSVGTGIEQYF; CDR3nt: TGTAGTGTGGGGACAGGGATCGAGCAGTACTTC
abundance: -; j_gene: TRBJ1-4; d_gene: -; v_gene: TRBV7-9; CDR3aa: CASSLAQALSEKLFF; CDR3nt: TGTGCCAGCAGCTTAGCCCAGGCCCTAAGTGAAAAACTGTTTTTT
abundance: -; j_gene: TRBJ2-4; d_gene: -; v_gene: TRBV11-2; CDR3aa: CASSPQLGRDIHYF; CDR3nt: TGTGCCAGCAGCCCCCAACTGGGGCGGGACATTCATTACTTC
abundance: -; j_gene: TRBJ2-3; d_gene: -; v_gene: TRBV29-1; CDR3aa: CSVAGERLGGHF; CDR3nt: TGCAGCGTGGCAGGAGAACGCCTCGGGGGGCATTTT
abundance: -; j_gene: TRBJ1-2; d_gene: -; v_gene: TRBV12-3/TRBV12-4; CDR3aa: CVSSFFIGPEFYGYTF; CDR3nt: TGTGTCAGCAGTTTTTTCATTGGACCCGAATTCTATGGGTACACCTTC
abundance: once; j_gene: TRBJ1-2; d_gene: -; v_gene: TRBV29-1; CDR3aa: CSVDGVLDYTF; CDR3nt: TGCAGCGTTGACGGGGTTCTTGACTACACCTTC
abundance: -; j_gene: TRBJ2-1; d_gene: TRBD1; v_gene: TRBV19; CDR3aa: CASSRGADRGTYNEQFF; CDR3nt: TGTGCCAGTAGTAGAGGCGCGGACAGGGGCACCTACAATGAGCAGTTCTTC
abundance: -; j_gene: TRBJ2-1; d_gene: TRBD2; v_gene: TRBV5-5; CDR3aa: CTGSLKMLAGASSYNEQFF; CDR3nt: TGTACCGGCAGCCTGAAAATGCTAGCGGGGGCAAGTTCCTACAATGAGCAGTTCTTC
abundance: -; j_gene: TRBJ2-2; d_gene: -; v_gene: TRBV4-1; CDR3aa: CARSQDQGSTGKLFF; CDR3nt: TGCGCCAGGAGCCAAGATCAGGGGAGCACCGGGAAGCTGTTTTTT
abundance: -; j_gene: TRBJ2-2; d_gene: -; v_gene: TRBV5-1; CDR3aa: CASSLAERRDTGELFF; CDR3nt: TGCGCCAGCAGCTTGGCCGAGCGAAGGGACACCGGGGAGCTGTTTTTT
abundance: -; j_gene: TRBJ2-7; d_gene: -; v_gene: TRBV14; CDR3aa: CASRMGGLLEYYF; CDR3nt: TGTGCCAGCAGGATGGGAGGACTCCTGGAGTATTACTTC
abundance: -; j_gene: TRBJ2-4; d_gene: -; v_gene: TRBV6-1; CDR3aa: CVSSEEGWDIQYF; CDR3nt: TGTGTCAGCAGTGAAGAGGGGTGGGACATTCAGTATTTC
abundance: -; j_gene: TRBJ2-7; d_gene: -; v_gene: TRBV6-1; CDR3aa: CASSGRVAYEQYF; CDR3nt: TGTGCCAGCAGCGGAAGGGTTGCCTACGAGCAGTACTTC
abundance: -; j_gene: TRBJ2-7; d_gene: -; v_gene: TRBV7-8; CDR3aa: CASRGDTSYEPYF; CDR3nt: TGTGCCAGCAGGGGGGATACATCTTACGAGCCGTACTTT
abundance: -; j_gene: TRBJ2-1; d_gene: -; v_gene: TRBV11-2; CDR3aa: CARSRTEGRLAMPIEQFF; CDR3nt: TGTGCCAGAAGCCGTACAGAAGGGAGATTAGCGATGCCCATTGAGCAGTTCTTC
abundance: -; j_gene: TRBJ2-5; d_gene: -; v_gene: TRBV11-2; CDR3aa: CASSLGRSDPGETQYF; CDR3nt: TGTGCCAGCAGCTTAGGGAGAAGCGACCCGGGGGAGACTCAGTACTTC
abundance: -; j_gene: TRBJ2-1; d_gene: TRBD1; v_gene: TRBV6-5; CDR3aa: CATVTGTDIARKQFF; CDR3nt: TGTGCAACAGTCACCGGGACAGACATTGCTCGTAAACAGTTCTTC
abundance: many; j_gene: TRBJ2-3; d_gene: -; v_gene: TRBV12-3/TRBV12-4; CDR3aa: CASSLDLRGWDTQYF; CDR3nt: TGTGCCAGCAGTTTAGATCTGCGGGGTTGGGATACGCAGTATTTT
abundance: -; j_gene: TRBJ2-7; d_gene: -; v_gene: TRBV11-2; CDR3aa: CASSLGGALPYVQYF; CDR3nt: TGTGCCAGCAGCCTAGGCGGGGCTCTACCCTACGTGCAGTACTTC
abundance: many; j_gene: TRBJ1-2; d_gene: -; v_gene: TRBV28; CDR3aa: CASSSGANGYTF; CDR3nt: TGTGCCAGCAGTTCGGGGGCGAATGGCTACACCTTC
abundance: -; j_gene: TRBJ2-4; d_gene: -; v_gene: TRBV28; CDR3aa: CASSFDRVKNIQYF; CDR3nt: TGTGCCAGCAGTTTCGACAGAGTGAAGAACATTCAGTACTTT
abundance: -; j_gene: TRBJ1-5; d_gene: -; v_gene: TRBV7-6; CDR3aa: CASSSAPPASGQPQHF; CDR3nt: TGTGCCAGCAGCTCCGCTCCCCCTGCCTCGGGTCAGCCCCAGCATTTT
abundance: -; j_gene: TRBJ1-1; d_gene: -; v_gene: TRBV7-9; CDR3aa: CASSPQGLINTEGFF; CDR3nt: TGTGCCAGCAGCCCTCAGGGGCTAATAAACACTGAAGGTTTCTTT
abundance: few; j_gene: TRBJ2-7; d_gene: -; v_gene: TRBV12-3/TRBV12-4; CDR3aa: CASHGRAYEQHF; CDR3nt: TGTGCCAGCCACGGCAGGGCCTATGAGCAGCACTTC
abundance: -; j_gene: TRBJ2-1; d_gene: -; v_gene: TRBV11-2; CDR3aa: CATCSAGPGNEQFF; CDR3nt: TGTGCCACCTGTTCAGCGGGTCCTGGGAATGAGCAGTTCTTC
abundance: -; j_gene: TRBJ2-5; d_gene: -; v_gene: TRBV14; CDR3aa: CTSRQDHAPEFQETQYF; CDR3nt: TGTACCAGCAGACAAGACCACGCCCCGGAATTCCAAGAGACCCAGTACTTC
abundance: -; j_gene: TRBJ2-3; d_gene: -; v_gene: TRBV5-1; CDR3aa: CASSVGRGNKDTQYF; CDR3nt: -
abundance: -; j_gene: TRBJ2-7; d_gene: TRBD2; v_gene: TRBV29-1; CDR3aa: CSAPGTRGRHSYDQYF; CDR3nt: TGCAGCGCCCCGGGGACTAGGGGGAGGCACTCCTACGACCAGTACTTC
abundance: -; j_gene: TRBJ2-3; d_gene: -; v_gene: TRBV6-2/TRBV6-3; CDR3aa: CASGETASTDAQYF; CDR3nt: TGTGCCAGCGGTGAGACAGCCTCCACAGATGCACAGTATTTT
abundance: -; j_gene: TRBJ2-3; d_gene: -; v_gene: TRBV6-1; CDR3aa: CASSIIDRGTDTQYF; CDR3nt: TGTGCCAGCAGTATCATCGACAGAGGCACAGATACGCAGTACTTT
abundance: -; j_gene: TRBJ2-7; d_gene: -; v_gene: TRBV29-1; CDR3aa: CGVKKDTYEQYF; CDR3nt: TGCGGCGTTAAAAAGGATACCTACGAGCAGTACTTC
abundance: many; j_gene: TRBJ2-7; d_gene: -; v_gene: TRBV7-9; CDR3aa: CASSLTYEQYF; CDR3nt: TGTGCCAGCTCCCTGACGTACGAGCAGTACTTC